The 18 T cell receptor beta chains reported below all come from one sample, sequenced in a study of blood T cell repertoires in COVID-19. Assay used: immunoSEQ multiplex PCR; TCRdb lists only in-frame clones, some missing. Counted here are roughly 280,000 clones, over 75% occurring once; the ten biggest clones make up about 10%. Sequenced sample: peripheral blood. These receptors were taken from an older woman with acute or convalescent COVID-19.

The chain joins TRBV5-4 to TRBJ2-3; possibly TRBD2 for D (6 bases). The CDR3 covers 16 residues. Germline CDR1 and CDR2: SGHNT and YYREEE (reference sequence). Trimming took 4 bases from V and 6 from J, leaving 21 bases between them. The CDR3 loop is CASSPTGSQSADTQYF. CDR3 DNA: TGTGCCAGCAGCCCGACCGGGAGCCAAAGCGCGGATACGCAGTATTTT.

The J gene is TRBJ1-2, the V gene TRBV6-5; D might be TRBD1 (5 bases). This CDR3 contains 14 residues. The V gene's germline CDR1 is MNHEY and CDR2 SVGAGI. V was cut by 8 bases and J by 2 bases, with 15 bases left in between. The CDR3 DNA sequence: TGTGCCAGCGTGGCCCGCGCAGGGAACTATGGCTACACCTTC. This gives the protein CASVARAGNYGYTF.

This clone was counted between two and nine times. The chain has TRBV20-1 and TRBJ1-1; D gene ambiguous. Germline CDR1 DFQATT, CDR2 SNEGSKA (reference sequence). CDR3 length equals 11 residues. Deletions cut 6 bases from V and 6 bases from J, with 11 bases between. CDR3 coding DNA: TGCAGTGCCCCCCGAGAGGCTGAAGCTTTCTTT. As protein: CSAPREAEAFF.

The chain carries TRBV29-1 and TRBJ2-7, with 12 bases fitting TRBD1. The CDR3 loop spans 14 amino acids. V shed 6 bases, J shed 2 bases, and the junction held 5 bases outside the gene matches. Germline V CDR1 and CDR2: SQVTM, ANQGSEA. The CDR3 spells CSVGDRGPTYEQYF. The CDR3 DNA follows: TGCAGCGTGGGGGACAGGGGGCCAACCTACGAGCAGTACTTC.

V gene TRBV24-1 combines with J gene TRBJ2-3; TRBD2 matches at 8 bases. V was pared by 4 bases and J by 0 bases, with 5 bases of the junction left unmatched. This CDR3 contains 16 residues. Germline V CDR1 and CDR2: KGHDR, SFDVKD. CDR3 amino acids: CATSDPPGGSTDTQYF. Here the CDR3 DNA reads TGTGCCACCAGTGACCCTCCGGGGGGGAGCACAGATACGCAGTATTTT.

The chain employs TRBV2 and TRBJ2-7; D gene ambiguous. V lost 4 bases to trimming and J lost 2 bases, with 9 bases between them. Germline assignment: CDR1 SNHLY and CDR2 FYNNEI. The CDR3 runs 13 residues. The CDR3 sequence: CASSGQQPYEQYF. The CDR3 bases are TGTGCCAGCAGTGGACAACAGCCCTACGAGCAGTACTTC.

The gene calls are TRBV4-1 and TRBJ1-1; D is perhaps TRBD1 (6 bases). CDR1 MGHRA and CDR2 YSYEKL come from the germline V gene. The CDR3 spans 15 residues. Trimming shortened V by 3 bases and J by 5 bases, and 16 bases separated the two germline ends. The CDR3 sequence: CASSHNARGGTEAFF. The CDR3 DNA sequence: TGCGCCAGCAGCCACAACGCCAGGGGAGGGACTGAAGCTTTCTTT.

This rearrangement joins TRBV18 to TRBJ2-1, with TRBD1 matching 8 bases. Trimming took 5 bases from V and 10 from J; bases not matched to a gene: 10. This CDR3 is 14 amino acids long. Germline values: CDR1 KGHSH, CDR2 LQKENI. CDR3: CASSGQGSIGEQFF. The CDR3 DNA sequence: TGTGCCAGCTCAGGACAGGGCTCAATTGGGGAGCAGTTCTTC.

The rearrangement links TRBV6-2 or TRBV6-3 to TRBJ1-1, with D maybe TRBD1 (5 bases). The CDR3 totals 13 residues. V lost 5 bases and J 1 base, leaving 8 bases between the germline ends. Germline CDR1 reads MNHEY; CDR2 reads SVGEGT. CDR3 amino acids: CASSPQANTEAFF. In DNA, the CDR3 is TGTGCCAGCAGTCCACAGGCGAACACTGAAGCTTTCTTT.

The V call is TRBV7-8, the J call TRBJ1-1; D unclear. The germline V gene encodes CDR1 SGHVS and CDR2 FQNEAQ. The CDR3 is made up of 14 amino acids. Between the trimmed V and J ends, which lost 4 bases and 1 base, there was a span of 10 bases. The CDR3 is CASSSSPGNTEAFF. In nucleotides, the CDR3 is TGTGCCAGCAGCTCCAGTCCAGGGAACACTGAAGCTTTCTTT.

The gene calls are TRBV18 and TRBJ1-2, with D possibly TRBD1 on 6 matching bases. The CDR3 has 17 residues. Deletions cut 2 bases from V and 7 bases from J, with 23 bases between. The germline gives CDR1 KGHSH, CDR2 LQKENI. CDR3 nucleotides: TGTGCCAGCTCACCATCCGGTTCGGGACAATTAGGGCTTGGCTACACCTTC. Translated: CASSPSGSGQLGLGYTF.

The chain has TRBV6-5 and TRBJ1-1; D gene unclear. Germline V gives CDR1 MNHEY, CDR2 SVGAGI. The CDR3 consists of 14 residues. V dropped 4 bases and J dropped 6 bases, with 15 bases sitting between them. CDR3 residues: CASSLVRGGAEAFF. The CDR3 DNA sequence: TGTGCCAGCAGTTTAGTTCGAGGTGGCGCTGAAGCTTTCTTT.

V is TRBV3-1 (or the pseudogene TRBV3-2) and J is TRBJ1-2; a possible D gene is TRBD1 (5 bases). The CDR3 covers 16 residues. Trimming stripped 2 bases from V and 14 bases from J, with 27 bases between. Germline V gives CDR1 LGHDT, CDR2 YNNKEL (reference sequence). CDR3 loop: CASSQRDQPGTPTKTF. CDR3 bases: TGTGCCAGCAGCCAACGAGACCAACCTGGGACTCCGACTAAAACCTTC.

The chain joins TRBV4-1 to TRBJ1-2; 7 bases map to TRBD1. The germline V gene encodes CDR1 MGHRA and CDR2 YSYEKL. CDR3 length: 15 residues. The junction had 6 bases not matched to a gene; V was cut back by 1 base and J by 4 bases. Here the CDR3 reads CASSQGQGQPYGYTF. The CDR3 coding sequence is TGCGCCAGCAGCCAAGGACAGGGACAGCCCTATGGCTACACCTTC.

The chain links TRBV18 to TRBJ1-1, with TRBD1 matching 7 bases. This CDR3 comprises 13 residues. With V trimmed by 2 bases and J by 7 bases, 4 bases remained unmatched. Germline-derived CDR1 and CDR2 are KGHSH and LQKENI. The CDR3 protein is CASSPMGQSEAFF. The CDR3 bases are TGTGCCAGCTCACCAATGGGACAGAGTGAAGCTTTCTTT. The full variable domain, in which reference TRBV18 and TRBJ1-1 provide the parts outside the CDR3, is NAGVMQNPRHLVRRRGQEARLRCSPMKGHSHVYWYRQLPEEGLKFMVYLQKENIIDESGMPKERFSAEFPKEGPSILRIQQVVRGDSAAYFCASSPMGQSEAFFGQGTRLTVV.

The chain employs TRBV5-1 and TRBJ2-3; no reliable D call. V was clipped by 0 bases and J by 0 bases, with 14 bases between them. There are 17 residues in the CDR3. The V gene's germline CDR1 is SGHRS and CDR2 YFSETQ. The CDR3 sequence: CASSLAGSPSSTDTQYF. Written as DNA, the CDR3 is TGCGCCAGCAGCTTGGCCGGGTCACCTAGTAGCACAGATACGCAGTATTTT.

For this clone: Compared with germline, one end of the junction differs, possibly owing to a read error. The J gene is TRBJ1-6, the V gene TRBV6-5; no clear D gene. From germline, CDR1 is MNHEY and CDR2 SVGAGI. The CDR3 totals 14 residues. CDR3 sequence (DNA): TGTGCCGGCAGTTTGCCCTCGAGGGATTCACCCCTCCACTTT. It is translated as CAGSLPSRDSPLHF.

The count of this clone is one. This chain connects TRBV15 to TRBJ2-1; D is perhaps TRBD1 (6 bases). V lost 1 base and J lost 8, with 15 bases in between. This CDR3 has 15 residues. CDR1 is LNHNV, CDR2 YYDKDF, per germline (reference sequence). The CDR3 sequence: CATSRVTGHGDEQFF. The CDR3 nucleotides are TGTGCCACCAGCAGAGTAACGGGACATGGCGATGAGCAGTTCTTC.